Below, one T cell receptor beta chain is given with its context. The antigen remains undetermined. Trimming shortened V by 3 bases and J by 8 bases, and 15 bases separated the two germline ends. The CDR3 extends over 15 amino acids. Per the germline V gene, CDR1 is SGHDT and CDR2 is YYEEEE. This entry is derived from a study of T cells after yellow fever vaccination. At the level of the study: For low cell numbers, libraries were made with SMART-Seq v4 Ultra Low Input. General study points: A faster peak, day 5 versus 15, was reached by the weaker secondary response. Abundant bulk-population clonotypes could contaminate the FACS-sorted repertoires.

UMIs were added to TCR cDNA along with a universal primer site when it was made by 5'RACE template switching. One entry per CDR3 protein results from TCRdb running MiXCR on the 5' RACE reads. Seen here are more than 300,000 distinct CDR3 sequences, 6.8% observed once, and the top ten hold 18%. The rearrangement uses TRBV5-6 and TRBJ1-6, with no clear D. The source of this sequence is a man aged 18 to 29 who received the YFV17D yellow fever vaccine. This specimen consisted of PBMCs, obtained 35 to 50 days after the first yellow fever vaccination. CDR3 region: CASSWIGETHSPLHF. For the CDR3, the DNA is TGTGCCAGCAGCTGGATTGGCGAGACCCATTCACCCCTCCACTTT.